This T cell receptor (beta chain) originates from a study of T cell responses to AZD1222 COVID-19 vaccine. A single count supports this clone. Its specificity is not known. In germline, CDR1 is LNHDA, CDR2 SQIVND (reference sequence). V was clipped by 6 bases and J by 7 bases; unmatched bases: 12. The CDR3 is 17 amino acids. The data were produced by immunoSEQ multiplex PCR, yet TCRdb's version contains in-frame clones alone and is incomplete. The repertoire has some 96,000 clones, 80% to 90% of them found once; the top ten carry 4% to 5%. Study outcomes and limitations: Donors were mostly white British, more females; clonal diversity possibly underestimated. Regions 160-218 and 743-854 dominated among vaccine-associated CD4 TCRs spanning spike. Baseline seropositivity characterized only six AZD1222 recipients.

The specimen comprised peripheral blood, sampled on day 0 of MenACWY control vaccination. The gene calls are TRBV19 and TRBJ1-6; 10 positions agree with TRBD1. This receptor was obtained from an adult in good health. CDR3 sequence reads: CASRNTGTGEKNSPLHF. The CDR3 DNA reads TGTGCCAGTAGAAACACCGGGACAGGGGAGAAAAATTCACCCCTCCACTTT.